This entry is about one TCR beta chain. Its specificity is not known. This entry comes from a study of cytomegalovirus exposure and HLA in healthy donors. Measured with immunoSEQ multiplex PCR; TCRdb has only the in-frame clones, and not every one. The data contain 150,000 to 200,000 clones, under 90% of them singletons. The donors were part of the validation cohort, which consisted of over a hundred subjects and was separate from the first cohort of under 750 subjects. Study-level points and caveats: The authors listed 150 or so TCR beta chains as cytomegalovirus-associated. The classifier reportedly diagnosed cytomegalovirus status with high specificity and sensitivity.

The sequenced material came from PBMCs. This sequence originates from a man aged 18 to 35 in good health and CMV-seropositive.

The DNA of the CDR3 is TGTGCCAGCAGCGAAAGCGGGAGGGACACAGATACGCAGTATTTT. Amino acids: CASSESGRDTDTQYF. The rearrangement joins TRBV13 to TRBJ2-3; 10 bases are a match to TRBD2. This CDR3 has 15 residues. The V segment lost 5 bases and the J segment 2 bases; nucleotides outside the gene matches: 4. Germline CDR1 and CDR2: PRHDT and FYEKMQ (reference sequence).